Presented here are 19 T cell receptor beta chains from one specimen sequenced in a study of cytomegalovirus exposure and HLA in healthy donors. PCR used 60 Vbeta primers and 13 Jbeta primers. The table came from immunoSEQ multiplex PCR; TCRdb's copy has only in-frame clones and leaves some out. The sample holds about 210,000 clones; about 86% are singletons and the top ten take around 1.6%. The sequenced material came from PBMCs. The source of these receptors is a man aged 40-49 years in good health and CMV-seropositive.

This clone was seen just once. CDR3 nucleotide sequence: TGTGCCAGCAGCGAAGTGGGACAGGGACTCTACGAGCAGTACTTC. It is translated as CASSEVGQGLYEQYF. The rearrangement uses TRBV5-4 and TRBJ2-7, with 9 positions matching TRBD1. The germline CDR1 and CDR2 sequences are SGHNT and YYREEE (reference sequence). CDR3 length: 15 amino acids. The V gene end was trimmed by 4 bases and the J gene end by 3 bases; junction bases not matched to a gene: 8.

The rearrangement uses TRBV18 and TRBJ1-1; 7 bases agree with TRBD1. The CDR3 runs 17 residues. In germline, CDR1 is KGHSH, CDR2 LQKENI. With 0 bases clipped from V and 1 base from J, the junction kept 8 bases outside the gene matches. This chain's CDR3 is CASSPPNTGASNTEAFF. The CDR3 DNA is TGTGCCAGCTCACCACCGAACACAGGGGCCTCGAACACTGAAGCTTTCTTT.

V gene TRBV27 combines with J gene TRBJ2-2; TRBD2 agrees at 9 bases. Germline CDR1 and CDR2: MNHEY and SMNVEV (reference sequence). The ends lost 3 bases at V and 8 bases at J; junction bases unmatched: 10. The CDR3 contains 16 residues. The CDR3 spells CASSLGLAGRGGELFF. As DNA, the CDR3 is TGTGCCAGCAGTTTGGGGCTAGCGGGACGAGGGGGGGAGCTGTTTTTT.

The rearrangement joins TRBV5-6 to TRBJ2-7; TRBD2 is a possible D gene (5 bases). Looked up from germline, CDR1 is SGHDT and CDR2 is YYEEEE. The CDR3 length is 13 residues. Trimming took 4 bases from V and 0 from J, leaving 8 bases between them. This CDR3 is CASSPRDSYEQYF. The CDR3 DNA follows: TGTGCCAGCAGCCCCCGGGACTCCTACGAGCAGTACTTC. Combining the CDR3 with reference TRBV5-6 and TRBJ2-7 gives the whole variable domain DAGVTQSPTHLIKTRGQQVTLRCSPKSGHDTVSWYQQALGQGPQFIFQYYEEEERQRGNFPDRFSGHQFPNYSSELNVNALLLGDSALYLCASSPRDSYEQYFGPGTRLTVT.

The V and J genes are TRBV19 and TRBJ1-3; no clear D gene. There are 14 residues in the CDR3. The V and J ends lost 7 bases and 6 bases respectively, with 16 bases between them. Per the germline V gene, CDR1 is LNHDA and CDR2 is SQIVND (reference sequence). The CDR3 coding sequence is TGTGCCAGTATCGATGGTGGTGCAGAAAACACCATATATTTT. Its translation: CASIDGGAENTIYF.

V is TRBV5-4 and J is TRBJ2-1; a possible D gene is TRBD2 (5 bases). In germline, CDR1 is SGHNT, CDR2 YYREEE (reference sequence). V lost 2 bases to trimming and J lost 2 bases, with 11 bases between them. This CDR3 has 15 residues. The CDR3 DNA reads TGTGCCAGCAGCTTTAGTCTAGCTACCTACAATGAGCAGTTCTTC. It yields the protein CASSFSLATYNEQFF.

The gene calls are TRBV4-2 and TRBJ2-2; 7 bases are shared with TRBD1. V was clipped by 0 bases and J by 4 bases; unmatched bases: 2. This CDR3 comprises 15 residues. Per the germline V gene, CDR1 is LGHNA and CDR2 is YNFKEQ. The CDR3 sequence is CASSQEGTVTGELFF. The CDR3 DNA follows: TGTGCCAGCAGCCAAGAAGGGACAGTCACCGGGGAGCTGTTTTTT.

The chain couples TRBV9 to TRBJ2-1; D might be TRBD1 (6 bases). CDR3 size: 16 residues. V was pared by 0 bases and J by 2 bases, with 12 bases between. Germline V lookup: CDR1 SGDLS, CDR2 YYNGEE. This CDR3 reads CASSVDLQGTYNEQFF. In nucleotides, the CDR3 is TGTGCCAGCAGCGTAGATCTACAGGGTACCTACAATGAGCAGTTCTTC.

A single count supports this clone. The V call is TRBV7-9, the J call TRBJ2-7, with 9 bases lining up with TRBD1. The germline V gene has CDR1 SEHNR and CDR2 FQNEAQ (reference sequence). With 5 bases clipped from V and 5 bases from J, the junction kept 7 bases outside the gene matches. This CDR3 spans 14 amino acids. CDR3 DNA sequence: TGTGCCAGCAGCAAGGGGACAGGGACCCACGAGCAGTACTTC. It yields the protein CASSKGTGTHEQYF.

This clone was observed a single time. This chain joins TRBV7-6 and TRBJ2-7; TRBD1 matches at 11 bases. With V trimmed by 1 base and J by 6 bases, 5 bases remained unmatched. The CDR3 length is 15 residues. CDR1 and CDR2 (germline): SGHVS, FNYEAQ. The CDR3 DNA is TGTGCCAGCAGCTTAGTCGGGACAGGGGGAGGCGAGCAGTACTTC. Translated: CASSLVGTGGGEQYF.

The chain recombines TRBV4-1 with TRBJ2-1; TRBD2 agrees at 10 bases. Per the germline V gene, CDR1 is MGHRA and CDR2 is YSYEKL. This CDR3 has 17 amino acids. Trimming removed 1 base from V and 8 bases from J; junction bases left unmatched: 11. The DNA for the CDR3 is TGCGCCAGCAGCCAAGTACACAGCGGGAGGGCCGTAGATGAGCAGTTCTTC. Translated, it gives CASSQVHSGRAVDEQFF.

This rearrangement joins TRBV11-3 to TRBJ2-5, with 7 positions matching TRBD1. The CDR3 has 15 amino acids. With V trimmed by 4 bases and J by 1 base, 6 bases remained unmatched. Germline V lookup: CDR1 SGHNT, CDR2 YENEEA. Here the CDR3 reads CASSSRDSLQETQYF. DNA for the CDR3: TGTGCCAGCAGCTCAAGGGACAGCCTCCAAGAGACCCAGTACTTC.

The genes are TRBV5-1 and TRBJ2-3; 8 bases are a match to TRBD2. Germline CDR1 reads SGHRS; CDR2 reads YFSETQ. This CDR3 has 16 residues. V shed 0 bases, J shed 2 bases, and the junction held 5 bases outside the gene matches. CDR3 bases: TGCGCCAGCAGCTTGGGACTAGCGCTAATCACAGATACGCAGTATTTT. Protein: CASSLGLALITDTQYF.

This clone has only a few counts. The CDR3 loop is CASMSRDRHGYTF. CDR3 nucleotides: TGTGCCAGCATGAGCCGGGACAGGCATGGCTACACCTTC. The rearrangement uses TRBV6-1 and TRBJ1-2, with 8 bases fitting TRBD1. CDR1 is MNHNS and CDR2 is SASEGT in the germline V gene. The CDR3 covers 13 residues. J gave up 6 bases and V 7 bases, and 7 bases lay outside the gene matches.

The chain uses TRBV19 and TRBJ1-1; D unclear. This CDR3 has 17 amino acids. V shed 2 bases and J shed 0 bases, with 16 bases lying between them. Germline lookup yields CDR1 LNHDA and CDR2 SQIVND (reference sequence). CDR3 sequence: CASSILAMTGMNTEAFF. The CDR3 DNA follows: TGTGCCAGTAGTATATTGGCCATGACGGGGATGAACACTGAAGCTTTCTTT.

CDR3 loop: CASSEGGQAYGYTF. DNA for the CDR3: TGTGCCAGCAGTGAAGGGGGACAGGCCTATGGCTACACCTTC. V and J are TRBV2 and TRBJ1-2, with TRBD1 identical over 8 bases. Germline CDR1 SNHLY, CDR2 FYNNEI. This CDR3 region has 14 residues. J gave up 4 bases and V 1 base, and 2 bases lay outside the gene matches.

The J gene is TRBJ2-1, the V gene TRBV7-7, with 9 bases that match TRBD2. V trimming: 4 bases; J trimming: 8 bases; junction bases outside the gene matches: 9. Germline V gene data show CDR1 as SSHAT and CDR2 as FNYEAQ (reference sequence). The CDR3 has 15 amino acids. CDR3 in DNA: TGTGCCAGCAGCTCCTTAGCGGGAGCAGGGCATGAGCAGTTCTTC. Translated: CASSSLAGAGHEQFF.

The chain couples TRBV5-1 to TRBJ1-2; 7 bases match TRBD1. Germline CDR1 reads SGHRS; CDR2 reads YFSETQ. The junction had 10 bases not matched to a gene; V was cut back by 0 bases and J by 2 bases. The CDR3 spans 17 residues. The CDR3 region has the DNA TGCGCCAGCAGCTTGGTCTCGGGTGTCAGGGGGAACTATGGCTACACCTTC. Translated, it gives CASSLVSGVRGNYGYTF.

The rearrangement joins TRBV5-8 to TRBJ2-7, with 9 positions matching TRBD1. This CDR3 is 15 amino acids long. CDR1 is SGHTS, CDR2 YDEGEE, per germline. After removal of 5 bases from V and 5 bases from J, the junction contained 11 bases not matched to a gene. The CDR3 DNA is TGTGCCAGCAGTTATGGCGGGACAGGGATCCACGAGCAGTACTTC. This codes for CASSYGGTGIHEQYF.